These 19 T cell receptor beta chains came from one sample sequenced in a study of CD8 T cells in ankylosing spondylitis (dated by TCRdb to the late 2010s). Library preparation employed 5' RACE. Sequencing was performed on an Illumina HiSeq 2500. TCRdb reran the public reads through fastp at Q25 and MiXCR, keeping productive beta chains. Identical CDR3 proteins give one entry, which carries the most common genes and DNA. The sample data list approximately 300,000 distinct CDR3 sequences, and about 20% of these were observed just once. The ten most abundant clones make up 3.5% of the sample. Specimen: blood, either unsorted or a sorted T cell fraction (not recorded which). These receptor sequences come from a female donor with ankylosing spondylitis or in good health (not recorded which).

In its sample, this clonotype was seen a few times. The V gene is TRBV7-2, the J gene TRBJ1-5; 8 nucleotides align to TRBD1. The CDR3 sequence is 16 residues long. The junction had 12 bases not matched to a gene; V was cut back by 5 bases and J by 6 bases. In germline, CDR1 is SGHTA, CDR2 FQGNSA. CDR3 protein: CASSLGTGGTGQPQHF. CDR3 coding DNA: TGTGCCAGCAGCCTGGGTACAGGGGGAACGGGTCAGCCCCAGCATTTT.

The rearrangement uses TRBV6-5 and TRBJ2-7; D gene ambiguous. The germline gives CDR1 MNHEY, CDR2 SVGAGI. Trimming shortened V by 6 bases and J by 2 bases, and 8 bases separated the two germline ends. This CDR3 region has 12 residues. Here the CDR3 reads CASSRNTYEQYF. DNA of the CDR3: TGTGCCAGCAGCAGGAACACCTACGAGCAGTACTTC.

The rearrangement joins TRBV15 to TRBJ2-6; no firm D call. Trimming took 0 bases from V and 2 from J, leaving 11 bases between them. This CDR3 has 17 amino acids. CDR1 and CDR2 (germline): LNHNV, YYDKDF (reference sequence). The CDR3 DNA reads TGTGCCACCAGCAGAGATAACGGGTGGACTGGGGCCAACGTCCTGACTTTC. Protein sequence: CATSRDNGWTGANVLTF.

The chain combines TRBV30 with TRBJ2-2; D uncertain. Germline CDR1 is GTSNPN and CDR2 is SVGIG (reference sequence). Between the trimmed V and J ends, which lost 4 bases and 6 bases, there was a span of 9 bases. The CDR3 has 12 residues. DNA for the CDR3: TGTGCCTGGAACGGAAATCCCGGGGAGCTGTTTTTT. Translated, it gives CAWNGNPGELFF. The full variable domain, completed using reference TRBV30 and TRBJ2-2, is SQTIHQWPATLVQPVGSPLSLECTVEGTSNPNLYWYRQAAGRGLQLLFYSVGIGQISSEVPQNLSASRPQDRQFILSSKKLLLSDSGFYLCAWNGNPGELFFGEGSRLTVL.

The chain recombines TRBV27 with TRBJ2-7, with D unresolved. Germline CDR1 reads MNHEY; CDR2 reads SMNVEV (reference sequence). Between the trimmed V and J ends, which lost 5 bases and 7 bases, there was a span of 15 bases. This CDR3 is 13 amino acids long. DNA of the CDR3: TGTGCCAGCAGTGATCTCAGTTTAGGAGAGCAGTACTTC. The encoded protein is CASSDLSLGEQYF.

This chain connects TRBV7-2 to TRBJ2-1; no clear D. This CDR3 region has 15 residues. The germline V and J ends were trimmed by 1 base and 3 bases, with 10 bases remaining between them. Germline V lookup: CDR1 SGHTA, CDR2 FQGNSA. The CDR3 DNA reads as TGTGCCAGCAGCTTAGACTTATTACACTACAATGAGCAGTTCTTC. Amino acid sequence: CASSLDLLHYNEQFF.

This clonotype was seen a handful of times. The chain joins TRBV9 to TRBJ2-7; D uncertain. The CDR3 sequence is 15 residues long. V was shortened by 0 bases and J by 2 bases, with 12 bases between the two germline ends. Germline-derived CDR1 and CDR2 are SGDLS and YYNGEE. CDR3 amino acids: CASSVDDSKTYEQYF. In DNA, the CDR3 is TGTGCCAGCAGCGTAGACGACTCGAAAACCTACGAGCAGTACTTC.

This clonotype was observed many times. The chain joins TRBV20-1 to TRBJ2-5; tentatively, D is TRBD2 (6 bases). This CDR3 is built from 12 residues. Germline CDR1 reads DFQATT; CDR2 reads SNEGSKA (reference sequence). V was clipped by 2 bases and J by 4 bases, with 8 bases between them. CDR3 sequence: CSARKEGETQYF. The CDR3 DNA follows: TGCAGTGCTAGAAAGGAGGGAGAGACCCAGTACTTC.

CDR3 residues: CASSPGRRSLYEQYF. The CDR3 nucleotides are TGTGCCAGCAGTCCCGGGAGGAGGTCCCTATACGAGCAGTACTTC. The V call is TRBV27, the J call TRBJ2-7, with TRBD2 matching 7 bases. The V gene's germline CDR1 is MNHEY and CDR2 SMNVEV (reference sequence). This CDR3 comprises 15 residues. V lost 5 bases to trimming and J lost 4 bases; unmatched junction nucleotides: 11.

This clonotype was observed a handful of times. This clone may be a read error of a much larger clone one base away. This chain uses TRBV7-6 with TRBJ2-1; TRBD2 matches 10 bases. CDR3 length equals 14 residues. Per germline, CDR1 SGHVS and CDR2 FNYEAQ. J gave up 5 bases and V 4 bases, and 2 bases lay outside the gene matches. The CDR3 protein is CASSSGLANNEQFF. CDR3 sequence (DNA): TGTGCCAGCAGCTCGGGACTAGCGAACAATGAGCAGTTCTTC.

This clonotype has a handful of counts. This sequence joins TRBV5-8 and TRBJ1-3; TRBD1 is a possible D gene (5 bases). With 9 bases removed from V and 2 bases from J, the gap between germline ends came to 12 bases. The germline CDR1 and CDR2 sequences are SGHTS and YDEGEE. This CDR3 has 13 residues. The CDR3 region has the DNA TGTGCCACAGGGACGGCGGCTGGAAACACCATATATTTT. It specifies CATGTAAGNTIYF.

The chain couples TRBV27 to TRBJ2-1, with 7 bases matching TRBD1. Trimming removed 7 bases from V and 0 bases from J; junction bases left unmatched: 12. Looked up from germline, CDR1 is MNHEY and CDR2 is SMNVEV (reference sequence). CDR3 length: 17 residues. The CDR3 nucleotides read TGTGCCAGCACACGATCAAGACAGGGCTTCTCCTACAATGAGCAGTTCTTC. Residues: CASTRSRQGFSYNEQFF.

This clonotype was recorded at least ten times. V is TRBV20-1 and J is TRBJ1-2; 9 bases are shared with TRBD1. From germline, CDR1 is DFQATT and CDR2 SNEGSKA (reference sequence). The CDR3 sequence is 15 residues long. V lost 0 bases, J lost 3 bases, and 5 bases stayed unmatched. Here the CDR3 reads CSARDQGQGHYGYTF. The CDR3 coding sequence is TGCAGTGCTAGAGATCAGGGACAGGGCCACTATGGCTACACCTTC.

The sample holds a few counts of this clonotype. This chain connects TRBV18 to TRBJ2-6, with D tentatively TRBD2 (7 bases). CDR1 is KGHSH, CDR2 LQKENI, per germline. The CDR3 spans 18 residues. V gave up 2 bases and J gave up 2 bases, with 16 bases separating them. The CDR3 region has the DNA TGTGCCAGCTCACCAAGCAGGGGAGGGGGAGCTGGGGCCAACGTCCTGACTTTC. It encodes CASSPSRGGGAGANVLTF.

In this sample, this clonotype turned up a few times. The CDR3 protein is CASSYSVADTEAFF. Written as DNA, the CDR3 is TGTGCCAGCAGTTACTCGGTGGCGGACACTGAAGCTTTCTTT. The chain is built from TRBV6-5 and TRBJ1-1; D gene unclear. Germline V gene sequence: CDR1 MNHEY, CDR2 SVGAGI. V was clipped by 0 bases and J by 3 bases, with 8 bases between them. The CDR3 sequence is 14 residues long.

V usage is TRBV7-2 and J usage is TRBJ2-5; 8 nucleotides match TRBD1. The CDR3 totals 17 residues. Germline assignment: CDR1 SGHTA and CDR2 FQGNSA. The junction had 7 bases not matched to a gene; V was cut back by 0 bases and J by 1 base. The CDR3 here is CASSLALRTGRQETQYF. The CDR3 coding sequence is TGTGCCAGCAGCTTAGCCCTGCGGACAGGGCGCCAAGAGACCCAGTACTTC.

This clonotype was counted only a few times. The chain uses TRBV6-1 and TRBJ1-4; D remains unclear. CDR3 length: 15 residues. V dropped 7 bases and J dropped 1 base, with 13 bases sitting between them. Germline V gene lookup returns CDR1 MNHNS and CDR2 SASEGT. The CDR3 here is CASTNRKGTNEKLFF. In DNA form, the CDR3 reads TGTGCCAGCACCAATCGGAAGGGAACTAATGAAAAACTGTTTTTT.

This clonotype was seen a few times. The V call is TRBV7-2, the J call TRBJ2-7; TRBD2 matches 10 bases. The CDR3 contains 16 residues. Germline V gives CDR1 SGHTA, CDR2 FQGNSA. The V and J ends lost 3 bases and 4 bases, in that order; junction bases with no gene match: 9. CDR3 sequence: CASSLPPGLARYEQYF. The CDR3 DNA reads as TGTGCCAGCAGCTTGCCCCCGGGACTAGCGCGGTACGAGCAGTACTTC.

This clonotype has only one observation. This CDR3 reads CASSSDFGSYEQYF. The CDR3 DNA follows: TGTGCCAGCAGCTCGGACTTCGGCTCCTACGAGCAGTACTTC. The rearrangement uses TRBV5-6 and TRBJ2-7; D might be TRBD2 (5 bases). This CDR3 has 14 residues. Germline loops: CDR1 SGHDT, CDR2 YYEEEE. Trimming pared 3 bases from V and 0 bases from J, leaving 10 bases between.